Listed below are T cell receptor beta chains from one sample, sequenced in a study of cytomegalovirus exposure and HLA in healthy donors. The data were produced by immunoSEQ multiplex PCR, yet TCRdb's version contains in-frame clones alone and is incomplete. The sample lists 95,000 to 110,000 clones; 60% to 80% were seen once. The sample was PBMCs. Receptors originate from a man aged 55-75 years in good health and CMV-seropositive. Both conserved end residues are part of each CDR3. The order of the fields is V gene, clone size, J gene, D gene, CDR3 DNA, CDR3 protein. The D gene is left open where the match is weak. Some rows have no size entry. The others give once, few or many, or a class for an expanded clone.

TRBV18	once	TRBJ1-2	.	TGTGCCAGCTCACCACCGAACAATTATGGCTACACCTTC	CASSPPNNYGYTF
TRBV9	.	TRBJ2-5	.	TGTGCCAGCAGCTCCCGGACAGCCCAAGAGACCCAGTACTTC	CASSSRTAQETQYF
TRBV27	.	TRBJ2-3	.	TGTGCCAGCAGTAGTCTAGCGACAGATACGCAGTATTTT	CASSSLATDTQYF
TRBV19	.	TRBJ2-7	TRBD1	TGTGCCAGTAGTATGGCAGGGGGCTTCGTTGGAGAGCAGTACTTC	CASSMAGGFVGEQYF
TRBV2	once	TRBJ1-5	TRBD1	TGTGCCAGCAGAGAGACAGGGGGCGGTCAGCCCCAGCATTTT	CASRETGGGQPQHF
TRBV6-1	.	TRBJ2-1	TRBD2	TGTGCCAGCCGGGGGGTATTGGACAATGAGCAGTTCTTC	CASRGVLDNEQFF
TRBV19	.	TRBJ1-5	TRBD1	TGTGCCAGTAGTACTAGACAGGGGGCAAGCAATCAGCCCCAGCATTTT	CASSTRQGASNQPQHF
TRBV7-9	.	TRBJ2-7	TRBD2	TGTGCCAGCAGCTTCCGCGGGGGGCACTCCTACGAGCAGTACTTC	CASSFRGGHSYEQYF
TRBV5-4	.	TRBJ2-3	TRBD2	TGTGCCAGCAGCTCCGGACTAGCGGGGGGGATTGATACGCAGTATTTT	CASSSGLAGGIDTQYF
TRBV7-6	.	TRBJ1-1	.	TGTGCCAGCAGCTTAGGGTGGGGGGTGAACACTGAAGCTTTCTTT	CASSLGWGVNTEAFF
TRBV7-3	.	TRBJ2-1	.	TGTGCCAGCAGCTTAGCGGGACGATCCTACAATGAGCAGTTCTTC	CASSLAGRSYNEQFF
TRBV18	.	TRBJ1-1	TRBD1	TGTGCCAGCTCGAACAGGGGTAAGAACACTGAAGCTTTCTTT	CASSNRGKNTEAFF
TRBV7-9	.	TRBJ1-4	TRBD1	TGTTCCAGCAGCTCGCAGGGGGCGACTAATGAAAAACTGTTTTTT	CSSSSQGATNEKLFF
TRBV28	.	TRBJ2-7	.	TGTGCCAGCAGCCCTGGACTTTTCTACGAGCAGTACTTC	CASSPGLFYEQYF
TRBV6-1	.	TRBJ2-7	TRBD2	TGTGCCAGCAGTGGCCCTGGGGGGGTTGAGTACGAGCAGTACTTC	CASSGPGGVEYEQYF
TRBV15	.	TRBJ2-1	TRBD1	TGTGCCACCAGCAGAGATAGTCACAGACAGGGCTCCTACAATGAGCAGTTCTTC	CATSRDSHRQGSYNEQFF
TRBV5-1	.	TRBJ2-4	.	TGCGCCAGCAGCCTAGAAGCCTGGGGGGAAAACATTCAGTACTTC	CASSLEAWGENIQYF
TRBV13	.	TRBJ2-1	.	TGTGCCAGCAGCTTAGGACGGTCGAGCTCCTACAATGAGCAGTTCTTC	CASSLGRSSSYNEQFF
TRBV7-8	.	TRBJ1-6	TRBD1	TGTGCCAGCAGCTTAGGGGGCCCGGGACAGGGAGGATCACCCCTCCACTTT	CASSLGGPGQGGSPLHF
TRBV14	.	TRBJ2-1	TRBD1	TGTGCCAGCAGCCCCATCTTCGGACAGGCCTCCGAGCAGTTCTTC	CASSPIFGQASEQFF
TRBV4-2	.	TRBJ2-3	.	TGTGCCAGCAGCCAAGATCGGACAGATACGCAGTATTTT	CASSQDRTDTQYF
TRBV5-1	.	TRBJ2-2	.	TGCGCCAGCGACACGGGGGGCCGAACCGGGGAGCTGTTTTTT	CASDTGGRTGELFF
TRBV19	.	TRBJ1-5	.	TGTGCCAGTAGTCCCCAGACAGATCAGCCCCAGCATTTT	CASSPQTDQPQHF
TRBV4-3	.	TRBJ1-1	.	TGCGCCAGCAGCCAAGAGGGGAGCACTGAAGCTTTCTTT	CASSQEGSTEAFF
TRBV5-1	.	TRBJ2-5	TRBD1	TGCGCCAGCAGCAAAGACGACAGGGCCATCCAAGAGACCCAGTACTTC	CASSKDDRAIQETQYF
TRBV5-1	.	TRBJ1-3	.	TGCGCCAGCAGCACGAGCTACAGGGCGAACAGCTCTGGAAACACCATATATTTT	CASSTSYRANSSGNTIYF
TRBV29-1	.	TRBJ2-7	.	TGCAGCGTTGCGGGCGGGGCAGGGTCCTACGAGCAGTACTTC	CSVAGGAGSYEQYF
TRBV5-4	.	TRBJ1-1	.	TGTGCCAGCAGCTCCCGGACATCGATGAACACTGAAGCTTTCTTT	CASSSRTSMNTEAFF
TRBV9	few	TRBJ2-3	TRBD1	TGTGCCAGCAGCGTCAGCGTGGGACAGAGCACAGATACGCAGTATTTT	CASSVSVGQSTDTQYF
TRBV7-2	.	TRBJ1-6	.	TGTGCCAGCAGCCCCGGCCGGGGAAACACCTATAATTCACCCCTCCACTTT	CASSPGRGNTYNSPLHF
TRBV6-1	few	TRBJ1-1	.	TGTGCCAGCAGTGAATATCCTCCCGGGCAGGGTCTATGGACTGAAGCTTTCTTT	CASSEYPPGQGLWTEAFF
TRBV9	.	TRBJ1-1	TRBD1	TGTGCCAGCAGCGTAGGCCGGGACAGGGGACCTGAAGCTTTCTTT	CASSVGRDRGPEAFF
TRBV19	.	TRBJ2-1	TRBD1	TGTGCCAGCCGGACAGGGCTCAATGAGCAGTTCTTC	CASRTGLNEQFF
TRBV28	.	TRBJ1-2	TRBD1	TGTGCCAGCAGGGCAGGGGGCGCGCGGTATGGCTACACCTTC	CASRAGGARYGYTF
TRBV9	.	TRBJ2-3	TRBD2	TGTGCTAGCAGCGTAGCGGGGGGACGCACAGATACGCAGTATTTT	CASSVAGGRTDTQYF
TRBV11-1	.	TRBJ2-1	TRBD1	TGTGCCAGCAGCTTAGTTGACAGGGGGGGACAGAATGAGCAGTTCTTC	CASSLVDRGGQNEQFF
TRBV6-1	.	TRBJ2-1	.	TGTGCCAGCAGTGCAGGGCTGCTCCATGAGCAGTTCTTC	CASSAGLLHEQFF